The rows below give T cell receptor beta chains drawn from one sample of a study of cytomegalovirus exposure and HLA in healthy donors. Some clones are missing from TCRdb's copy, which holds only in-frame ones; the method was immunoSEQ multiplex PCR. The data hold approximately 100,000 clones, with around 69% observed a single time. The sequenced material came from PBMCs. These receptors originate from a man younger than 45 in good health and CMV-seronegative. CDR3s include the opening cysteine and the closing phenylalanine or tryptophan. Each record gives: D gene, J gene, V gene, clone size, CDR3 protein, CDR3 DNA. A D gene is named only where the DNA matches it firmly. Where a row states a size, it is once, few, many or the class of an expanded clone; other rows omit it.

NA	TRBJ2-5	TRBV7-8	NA	CASSLSPGGRIGTETQYF	TGTGCCAGCAGCCTCAGCCCTGGAGGCCGGATCGGAACGGAGACCCAGTACTTC
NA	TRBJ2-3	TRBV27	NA	CASSFGLGSGNTDTQYF	TGTGCCAGCAGTTTCGGGCTTGGTTCGGGGAACACAGATACGCAGTATTTT
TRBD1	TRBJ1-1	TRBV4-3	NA	CASSPRRQGTEAFF	TGCGCCAGCAGCCCCCGTAGACAGGGCACTGAAGCTTTCTTT
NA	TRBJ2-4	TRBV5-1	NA	CASSLAYRSPIQYF	TGCGCCAGCAGCTTGGCTTACAGATCGCCCATTCAGTACTTC
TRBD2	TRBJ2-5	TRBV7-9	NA	CASSSTSGGQETQYF	TGTGCCAGCAGCTCAACTAGCGGGGGGCAAGAGACCCAGTACTTC
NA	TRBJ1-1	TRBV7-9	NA	CASSSLTAPSQGKNTEAFF	TGTGCCAGCAGCTCACTTACGGCCCCTTCCCAGGGAAAGAACACTGAAGCTTTCTTT
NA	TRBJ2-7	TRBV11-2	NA	CASSLVEQYF	TGTGCCAGCAGCTTAGTAGAGCAGTACTTC
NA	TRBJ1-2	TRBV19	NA	CASSLDRTSNYGYTF	TGTGCCAGTAGTCTAGACAGAACCTCTAACTATGGCTACACCTTC
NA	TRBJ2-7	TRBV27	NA	CASGLEAGQSHEQYF	TGTGCCAGCGGACTCGAGGCGGGACAGTCCCACGAGCAGTACTTC
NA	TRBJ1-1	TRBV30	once	CAWSLRATEAFF	TGTGCCTGGAGTTTGAGGGCCACTGAAGCTTTCTTT
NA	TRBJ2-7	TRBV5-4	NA	CASSSYGGSYEQYF	TGTGCCAGCAGCTCGTATGGGGGGTCCTACGAGCAGTACTTC
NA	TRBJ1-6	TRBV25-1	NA	CASSEQGLSNSPLHF	TGTGCCAGCAGTGAACAGGGGTTAAGTAATTCACCCCTCCACTTT
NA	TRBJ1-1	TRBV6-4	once	CASSLGHHF	TGTGCCAGCAGTCTAGGACACCATTTT
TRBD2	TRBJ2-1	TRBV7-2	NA	CASSLRLAGGGNEQFF	TGTGCCAGCAGCTTAAGACTAGCGGGGGGGGGAAATGAGCAGTTCTTC
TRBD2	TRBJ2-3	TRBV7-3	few	CASSFRGGAGDTQYF	TGTGCCAGCAGCTTCCGCGGGGGGGCGGGAGATACGCAGTATTTT
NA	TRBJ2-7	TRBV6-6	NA	CASSLEVSSYEQYF	TGTGCCAGCAGCCTAGAGGTGAGCTCCTACGAGCAGTACTTC
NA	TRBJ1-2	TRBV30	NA	CAWSTGTEGYTF	TGTGCCTGGAGTACAGGGACGGAGGGCTACACCTTC
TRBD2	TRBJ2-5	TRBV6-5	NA	CASSRGGAGRETQYF	TGTGCCAGCAGTCGCGGGGGGGCTGGTCGAGAGACCCAGTACTTC
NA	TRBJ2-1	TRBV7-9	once	CASSTGQFLLYNEQFF	TGTGCCAGCAGCACCGGACAGTTCCTCCTCTACAATGAGCAGTTCTTC
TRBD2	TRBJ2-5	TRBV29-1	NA	CSVALAGGQAETQYF	TGCAGCGTTGCTTTAGCGGGAGGCCAGGCAGAGACCCAGTACTTC
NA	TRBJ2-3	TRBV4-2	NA	CASSQDFAADTQYF	TGTGCCAGCAGCCAAGATTTTGCAGCAGATACGCAGTATTTT
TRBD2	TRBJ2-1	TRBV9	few	CASSVVTSGNNEQFF	TGTGCCAGCAGCGTAGTAACTAGCGGGAACAATGAGCAGTTCTTC
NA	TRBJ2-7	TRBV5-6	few	CASSPRWGGISSYEQYF	TGTGCCAGCAGCCCCCGTTGGGGCGGTATCAGCTCCTACGAGCAGTACTTC
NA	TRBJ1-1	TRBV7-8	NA	CASSLVQPAGTEAFF	TGTGCCAGCAGCCTCGTCCAACCAGCAGGCACTGAAGCTTTCTTT
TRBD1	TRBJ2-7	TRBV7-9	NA	CASSLAAGGFNEQYF	TGTGCCAGCAGCTTAGCGGCAGGGGGCTTCAACGAGCAGTACTTC
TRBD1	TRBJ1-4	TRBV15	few	CATSRVVGTDNEKLFF	TGTGCCACCAGCAGAGTTGTTGGGACAGATAATGAAAAACTGTTTTTT
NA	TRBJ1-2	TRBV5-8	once	CASSRTGNYGYTF	TGTGCCAGCAGCCGAACAGGGAACTATGGCTACACCTTC
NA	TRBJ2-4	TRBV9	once	CASSVDPLGGANIQYF	TGTGCCAGCAGCGTAGACCCCTTAGGTGGGGCAAACATTCAGTACTTC
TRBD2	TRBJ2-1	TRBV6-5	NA	CASREVAGGVNEQFF	TGTGCCAGCAGAGAGGTAGCGGGAGGCGTCAATGAGCAGTTCTTC
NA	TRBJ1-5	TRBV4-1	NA	CASSHRDTNQPQHF	TGCGCCAGCAGCCACCGGGACACCAATCAGCCCCAGCATTTT
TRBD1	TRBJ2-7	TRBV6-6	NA	CASGQAETYEQYF	TGTGCCAGCGGACAGGCCGAGACCTACGAGCAGTACTTC
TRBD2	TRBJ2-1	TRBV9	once	CASSVAGSGRAWGGYNEQFF	TGTGCCAGCAGCGTAGCGGGTAGCGGGAGGGCGTGGGGGGGCTACAATGAGCAGTTCTTC
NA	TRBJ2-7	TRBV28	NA	CASSPWPNEQYF	TGTGCCAGCAGTCCTTGGCCCAACGAGCAGTACTTC
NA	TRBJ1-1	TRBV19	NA	CASSPTENTEAFF	TGTGCCAGTAGTCCCACAGAGAACACTGAAGCTTTCTTT
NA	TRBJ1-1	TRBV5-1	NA	CASSRLTVMNTEAFF	TGCGCCAGCAGCCGCCTGACAGTCATGAACACTGAAGCTTTCTTT
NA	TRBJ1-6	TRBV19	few	CASSLTPYNSPLHF	TGTGCCAGTAGCCTAACCCCCTATAATTCACCCCTCCACTTT
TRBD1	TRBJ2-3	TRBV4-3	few	CASSQLQGITDTQYF	TGCGCCAGCAGCCAGCTACAGGGGATCACAGATACGCAGTATTTT
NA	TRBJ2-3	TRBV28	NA	CASSLWLEVGTDTQYF	TGTGCCAGCAGTTTATGGTTAGAGGTTGGCACAGATACGCAGTATTTT
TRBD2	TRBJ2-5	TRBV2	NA	CASSSTSGVVETQYF	TGTGCCAGCAGTTCGACTAGCGGGGTGGTGGAGACCCAGTACTTC
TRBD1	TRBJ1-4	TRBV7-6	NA	CASSALYRGRSEKLFF	TGTGCCAGCAGCGCCCTATACAGGGGGCGAAGTGAAAAACTGTTTTTT
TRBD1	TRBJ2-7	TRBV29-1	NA	CSVENRGPYEQYF	TGCAGCGTCGAGAACAGGGGGCCCTACGAGCAGTACTTC
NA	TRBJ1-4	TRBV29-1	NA	CSVDKGGSEKLFF	TGCAGCGTTGATAAGGGGGGGAGTGAAAAACTGTTTTTT
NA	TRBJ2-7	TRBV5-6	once	CASSFASTGEQYF	TGTGCCAGCAGCTTTGCCTCCACGGGGGAGCAGTACTTC
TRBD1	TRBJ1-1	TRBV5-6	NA	CASSDTYTGANTEAFF	TGTGCCAGCAGCGATACGTATACAGGGGCGAACACTGAAGCTTTCTTT
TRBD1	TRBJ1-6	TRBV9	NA	CASRPSGGGSPLHF	TGTGCCAGCAGACCGTCAGGGGGCGGATCACCCCTCCACTTT
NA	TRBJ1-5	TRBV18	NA	CASSPTDTASQPQHF	TGTGCCAGCTCACCGACAGACACGGCAAGTCAGCCCCAGCATTTT
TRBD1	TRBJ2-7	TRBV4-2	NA	CASSQRQGDEQYF	TGTGCCAGCAGCCAAAGACAGGGGGACGAGCAGTACTTC
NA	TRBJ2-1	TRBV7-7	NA	CASSLVSRDNEQFF	TGTGCTAGCAGCTTAGTTAGTCGGGACAATGAGCAGTTCTTC
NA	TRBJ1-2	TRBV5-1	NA	CASSPRTETYGYTF	TGCGCCAGCAGCCCAAGGACAGAAACGTATGGCTACACCTTC
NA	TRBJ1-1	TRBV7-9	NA	CASSLAPITGKNTEAFF	TGTGCCAGCAGCTTAGCACCGATAACAGGGAAGAACACTGAAGCTTTCTTT
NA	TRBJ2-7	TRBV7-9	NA	CASSSRGTNSYEQYF	TGTGCCAGCAGCAGTAGGGGGACAAATTCCTACGAGCAGTACTTC
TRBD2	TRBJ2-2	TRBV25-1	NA	CASSGSGTGELFF	TGTGCCAGCAGTGGTAGCGGGACCGGGGAGCTGTTTTTT
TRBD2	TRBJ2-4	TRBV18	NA	CASSPPASGGAGGIQYF	TGTGCCAGCTCACCACCGGCTAGCGGGGGGGCTGGTGGCATTCAGTACTTC
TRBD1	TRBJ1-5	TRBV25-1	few	CASSGDRGHHQPQHF	TGTGCCAGCAGTGGGGACAGGGGGCATCATCAGCCCCAGCATTTT
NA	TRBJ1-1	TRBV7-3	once	CASSSQENTEAFF	TGTGCCAGCAGCTCACAGGAGAACACTGAAGCTTTCTTT
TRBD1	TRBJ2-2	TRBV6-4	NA	CASSESRDRGQGGELFF	TGTGCCAGCAGTGAGTCCCGGGACAGGGGGCAGGGCGGGGAGCTGTTTTTT
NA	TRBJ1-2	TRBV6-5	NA	CASRRDTGYTF	TGTGCCAGCCGCAGGGATACGGGCTACACCTTC
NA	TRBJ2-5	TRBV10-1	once	CASSESSLQETQYF	TGCGCCAGCAGTGAGTCTTCGTTACAAGAGACCCAGTACTTC